This T cell receptor beta chain was obtained from a study of early T cells in non-severe SARS-CoV-2 infection. CDR1 and CDR2 (germline): DFQATT, SNEGSKA (reference sequence). CDR3 length equals 12 residues. The V gene lost 0 bases and the J gene lost 7 bases, with 9 bases spanning the gap. Using its own MiXCR run on the 5' RACE reads, TCRdb lists one record per CDR3 protein. The sample lists over 75,000 distinct CDR3 sequences, more than 13% seen once, with around 6% in the top ten. The clonotype originates from an adult who was a healthcare worker with PCR-confirmed SARS-CoV-2 infection or an uninfected control (not recorded which). J is TRBJ1-1 and V is TRBV20-1; no clear D. Material for sequencing was whole blood. The CDR3 here is CSARDLVFEAFF. CDR3 nucleotide sequence: TGCAGTGCTAGAGATTTAGTCTTTGAAGCTTTCTTT.